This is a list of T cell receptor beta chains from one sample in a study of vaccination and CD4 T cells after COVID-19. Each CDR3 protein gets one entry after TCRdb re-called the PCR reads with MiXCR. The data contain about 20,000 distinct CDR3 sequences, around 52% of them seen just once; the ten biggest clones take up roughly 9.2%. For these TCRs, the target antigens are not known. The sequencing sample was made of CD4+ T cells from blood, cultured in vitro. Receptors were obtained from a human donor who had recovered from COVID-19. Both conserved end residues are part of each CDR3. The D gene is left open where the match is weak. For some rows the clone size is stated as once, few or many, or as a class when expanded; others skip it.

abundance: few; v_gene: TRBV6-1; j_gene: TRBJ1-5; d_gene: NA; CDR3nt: TGTGCCAGCAGTGAAGGACAAAATAGCAATCAGCCCCAGCATTTT; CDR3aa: CASSEGQNSNQPQHF
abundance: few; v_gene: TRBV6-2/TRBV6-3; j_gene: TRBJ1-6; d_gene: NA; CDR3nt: TGTGCCAGCAGTTTGTGGGTTGAATCACCCCTCCACTTT; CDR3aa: CASSLWVESPLHF
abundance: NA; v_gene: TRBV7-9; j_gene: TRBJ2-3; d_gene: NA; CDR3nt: TGTGCCAGCAGCCCCCCCACAGATACGCAGTATTTT; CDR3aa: CASSPPTDTQYF
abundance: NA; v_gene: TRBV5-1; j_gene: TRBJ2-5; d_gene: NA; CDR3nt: TGCGCCAGCAGCTTGGCCGTAGCGAGCCAAGAGACCCAGTACTTC; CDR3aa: CASSLAVASQETQYF
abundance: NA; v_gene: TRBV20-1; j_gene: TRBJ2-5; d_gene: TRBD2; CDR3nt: TGCAGTGCTGTCGGGGGACTAGCGGGAGGAGGGCAAGAGACCCAGTACTTC; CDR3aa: CSAVGGLAGGGQETQYF
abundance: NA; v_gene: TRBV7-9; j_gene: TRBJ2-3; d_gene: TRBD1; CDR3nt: TGTGCCAGCAGCCGAAAGCCCCGACAGGGTTCGGGCACAGATACGCAGTATTTT; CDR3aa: CASSRKPRQGSGTDTQYF
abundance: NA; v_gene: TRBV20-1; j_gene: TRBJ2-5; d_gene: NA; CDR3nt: TGCAGTGCTAGCACAGGGCAGGTTCGTGGGACCCAGTACTTC; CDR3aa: CSASTGQVRGTQYF
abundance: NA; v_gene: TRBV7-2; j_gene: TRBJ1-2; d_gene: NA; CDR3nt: TGTGCCAGCAGCTTAGCAGGGCGGGGGGCCGGCTACACCTTC; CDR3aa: CASSLAGRGAGYTF
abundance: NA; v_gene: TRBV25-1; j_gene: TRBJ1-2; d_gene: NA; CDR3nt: TGTGCCAGCAGTCAGTGGGGAAGTGGCTACACCTTC; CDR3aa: CASSQWGSGYTF
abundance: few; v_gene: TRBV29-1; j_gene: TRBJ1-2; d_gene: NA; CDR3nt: TGCAGCGTGGGGTACGGGGGAAGGGGTGGCTACACCTTC; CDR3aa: CSVGYGGRGGYTF
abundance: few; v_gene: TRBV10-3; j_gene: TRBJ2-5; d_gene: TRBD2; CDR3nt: TGTGCCATCAGTGAGAGCGGGAGGGAGGAGACCCAGTACTTC; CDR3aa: CAISESGREETQYF
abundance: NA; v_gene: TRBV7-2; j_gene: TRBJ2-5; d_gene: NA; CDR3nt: TGTGCCAGCACTAGACTCACGGAGACCCAGTACTTC; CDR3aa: CASTRLTETQYF
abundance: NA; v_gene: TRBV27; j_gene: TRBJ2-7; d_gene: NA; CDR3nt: TGTGCCAGCAGTTTCGTTTCCCCAGTCGGGAGCTCCTACGAGCAGTACTTC; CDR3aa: CASSFVSPVGSSYEQYF
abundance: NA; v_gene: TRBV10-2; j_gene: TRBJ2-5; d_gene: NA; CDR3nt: TGCGCCACCAGGGTAGGGCTGGGTCGTGTGGAGACCCAGTACTTC; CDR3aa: CATRVGLGRVETQYF
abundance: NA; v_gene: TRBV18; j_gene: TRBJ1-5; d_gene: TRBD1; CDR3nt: TGTGCCAGCTCACCCTATACAGGGGCCCATGACAATCAGCCCCAGCATTTT; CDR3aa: CASSPYTGAHDNQPQHF
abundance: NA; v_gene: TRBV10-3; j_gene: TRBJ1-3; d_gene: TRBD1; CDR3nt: TGTGCCATTTCCGGGACAGGAAGGGACACCATATATTTT; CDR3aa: CAISGTGRDTIYF
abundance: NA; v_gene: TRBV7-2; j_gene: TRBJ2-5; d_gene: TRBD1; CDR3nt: TGTGCCAGCAGCTTGGCCGGGACAGGGATAGAGACCCAGTACTTC; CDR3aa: CASSLAGTGIETQYF
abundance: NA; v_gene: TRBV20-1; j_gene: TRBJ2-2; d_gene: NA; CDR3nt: TGCAGTGCTGGCACCCCGGGGGACGGGGAGCTGTTTTTT; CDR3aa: CSAGTPGDGELFF
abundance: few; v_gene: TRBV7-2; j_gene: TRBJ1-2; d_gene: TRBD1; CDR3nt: TGTGCCAGCAGCCCGACAGGGGGCACTTGGGGCTACACCTTC; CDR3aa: CASSPTGGTWGYTF
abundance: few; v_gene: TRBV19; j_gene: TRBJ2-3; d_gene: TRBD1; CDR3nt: TGTGCCAGTAGTGGGACAGGGGGCTCAACAGATACGCAGTATTTT; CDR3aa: CASSGTGGSTDTQYF
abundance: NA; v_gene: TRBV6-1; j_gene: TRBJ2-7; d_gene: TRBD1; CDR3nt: TGTGCCAGCACCTTAAACCGGGACAGCGCCTACGAGCAGTACTTC; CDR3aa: CASTLNRDSAYEQYF
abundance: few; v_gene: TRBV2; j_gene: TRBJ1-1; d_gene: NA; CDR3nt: TGTGCCAGTGGGGGACTGGGTGAAGCTTTCTTT; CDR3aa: CASGGLGEAFF
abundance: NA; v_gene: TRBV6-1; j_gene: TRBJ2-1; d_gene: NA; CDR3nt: TGTGCCACCCTGCGGGGGCCCGGGGGTGAGCAGTTCTTC; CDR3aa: CATLRGPGGEQFF
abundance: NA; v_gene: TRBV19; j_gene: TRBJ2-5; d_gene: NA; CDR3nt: TGTGCCAGTAGTATGACGGACCAAGAGACCCAGTACTTC; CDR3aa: CASSMTDQETQYF
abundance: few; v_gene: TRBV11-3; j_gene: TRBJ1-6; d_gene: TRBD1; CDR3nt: TGTGCCAGCAGCTCGACAGGGACCTCACCCCTCCACTTT; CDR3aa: CASSSTGTSPLHF
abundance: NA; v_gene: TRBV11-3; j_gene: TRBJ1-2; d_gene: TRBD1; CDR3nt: TGTGCCAGCAGCCAGGGACAGGGGAGGGGCTACACCTTC; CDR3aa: CASSQGQGRGYTF
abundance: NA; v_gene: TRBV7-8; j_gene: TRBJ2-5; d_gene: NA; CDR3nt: TGTGCCAGCTCTGTCGGGGGTCTAGAGACCCAGTACTTC; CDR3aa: CASSVGGLETQYF
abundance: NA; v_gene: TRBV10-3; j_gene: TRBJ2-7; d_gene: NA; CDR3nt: TGTGCCATCAGTGAGTCCTCTCTCTCCTACGAGCAGTACTTC; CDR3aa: CAISESSLSYEQYF
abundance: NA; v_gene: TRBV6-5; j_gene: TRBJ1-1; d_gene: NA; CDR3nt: TGTGCCAGCAGTTACAAGAGGCAGGGCGATCTCGAAGCTTTCTTT; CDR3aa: CASSYKRQGDLEAFF
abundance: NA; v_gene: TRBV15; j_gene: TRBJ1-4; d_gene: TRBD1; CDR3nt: TGTGCCACCAGCCCCCGGACAGGGGGCCATGAAAAACTGTTTTTT; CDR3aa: CATSPRTGGHEKLFF
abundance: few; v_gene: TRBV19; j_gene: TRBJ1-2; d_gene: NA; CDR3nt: TGTGCCAGCCTTCCAGGTATTGGGGACTATGGCTACACCTTC; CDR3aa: CASLPGIGDYGYTF
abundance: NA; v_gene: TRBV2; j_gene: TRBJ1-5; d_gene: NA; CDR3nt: TGTGCCAGCAGTTTAAGGCAGAGTAGCAATCAGCCCCAGCATTTT; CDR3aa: CASSLRQSSNQPQHF
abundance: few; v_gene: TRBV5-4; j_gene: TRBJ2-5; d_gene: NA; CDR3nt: TGTGCCAGCAGCTTGGAACCCGGGGGTCAGGAGACCCAGTACTTC; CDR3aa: CASSLEPGGQETQYF
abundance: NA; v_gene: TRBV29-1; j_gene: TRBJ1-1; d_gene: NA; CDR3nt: TGCAGCGTTGTGGGATCCCCAAACACTGAAGCTTTCTTT; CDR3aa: CSVVGSPNTEAFF
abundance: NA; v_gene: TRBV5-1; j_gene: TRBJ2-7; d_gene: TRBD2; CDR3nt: TGCGCCAGCAGCTTGGCCGGGGGGATCTCCTACGAGCAGTACTTC; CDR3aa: CASSLAGGISYEQYF
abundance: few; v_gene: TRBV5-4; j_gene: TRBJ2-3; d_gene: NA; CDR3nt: TGTGCCAGCAGCTCAACGATCACAGATACGCAGTATTTT; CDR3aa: CASSSTITDTQYF
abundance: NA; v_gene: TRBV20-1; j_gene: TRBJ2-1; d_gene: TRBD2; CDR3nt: TGCAGTGCTCCCCCAGCCCTAGCGGGAGATGGGAGCTCCTACAATGAGCAGTTCTTC; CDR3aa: CSAPPALAGDGSSYNEQFF
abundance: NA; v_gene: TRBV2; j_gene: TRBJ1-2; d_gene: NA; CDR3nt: TGTGCCAGCAGTGATAACTATGGCTACACCTTC; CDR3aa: CASSDNYGYTF
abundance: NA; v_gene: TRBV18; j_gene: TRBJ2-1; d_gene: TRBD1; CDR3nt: TGTGCCAGCTCAGAGGACAGGGTTAGGGATGAGCAGTTCTTC; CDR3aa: CASSEDRVRDEQFF
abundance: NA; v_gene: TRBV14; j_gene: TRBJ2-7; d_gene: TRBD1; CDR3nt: TGTGCCAGCAGCCAGGGGACAGTCCCCTACGAGCAGTACTTC; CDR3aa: CASSQGTVPYEQYF
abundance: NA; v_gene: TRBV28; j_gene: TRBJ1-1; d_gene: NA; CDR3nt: TGTGCCAGCGCTTCGGGACGGAAGAACACTGAAGCTTTCTTT; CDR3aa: CASASGRKNTEAFF
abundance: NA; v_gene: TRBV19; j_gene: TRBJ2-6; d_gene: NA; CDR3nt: TGTGCCAGTACCACATCCCGACGGAGCTCTGGGGCCAACGTCCTGACTTTC; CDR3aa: CASTTSRRSSGANVLTF
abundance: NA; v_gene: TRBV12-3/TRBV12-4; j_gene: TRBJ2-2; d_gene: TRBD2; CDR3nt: TGTGCCAGCAGTCCCCTAGCGGGAGGGATCACCGGGGAGCTGTTTTTT; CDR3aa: CASSPLAGGITGELFF
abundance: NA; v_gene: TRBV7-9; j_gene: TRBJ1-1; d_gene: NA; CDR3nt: TGTGCCAGCAGCTCTCGAACAGGGAACACTGAAGCTTTCTTT; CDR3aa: CASSSRTGNTEAFF
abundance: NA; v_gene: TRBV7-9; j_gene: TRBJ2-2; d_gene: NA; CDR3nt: TGTGCCAGCAGCTATAACAGAGGGATTAACACCGGGGAGCTGTTTTTT; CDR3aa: CASSYNRGINTGELFF
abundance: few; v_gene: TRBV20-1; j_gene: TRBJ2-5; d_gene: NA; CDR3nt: TGCAGTGCTAGAGATAGTCGCCGCAGGGTCCAAGAGACCCAGTACTTC; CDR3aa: CSARDSRRRVQETQYF
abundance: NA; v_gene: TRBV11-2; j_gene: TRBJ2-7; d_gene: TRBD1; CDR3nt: TGTGCCAGCAGCTTTACAGGGGGGCCCTACGAGCAGTACTTC; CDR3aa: CASSFTGGPYEQYF
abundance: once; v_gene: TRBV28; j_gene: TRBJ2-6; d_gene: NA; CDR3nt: TGTGCCAGCAGTTTCCTCTGGGTGGGCCCAGGTATCACTGGGGCCAACGTCCTGACTTTC; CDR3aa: CASSFLWVGPGITGANVLTF
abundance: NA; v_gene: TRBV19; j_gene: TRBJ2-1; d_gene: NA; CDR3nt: TGTGCCAGTACCCCTGGGACCGTATACAATGAGCAGTTCTTC; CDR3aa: CASTPGTVYNEQFF